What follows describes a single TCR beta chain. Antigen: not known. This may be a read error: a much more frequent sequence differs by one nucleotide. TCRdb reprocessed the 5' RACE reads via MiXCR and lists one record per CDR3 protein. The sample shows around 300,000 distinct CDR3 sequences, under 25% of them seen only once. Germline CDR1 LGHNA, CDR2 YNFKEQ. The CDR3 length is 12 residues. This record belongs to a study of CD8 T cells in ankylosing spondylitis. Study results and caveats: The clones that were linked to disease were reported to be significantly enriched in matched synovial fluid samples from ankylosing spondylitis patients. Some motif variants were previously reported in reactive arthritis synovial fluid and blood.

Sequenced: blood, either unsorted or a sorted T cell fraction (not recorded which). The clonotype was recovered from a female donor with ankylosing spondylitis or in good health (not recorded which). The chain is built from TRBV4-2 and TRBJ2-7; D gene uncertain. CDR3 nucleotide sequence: TGTGCCAGCAGCCAAAACTTCTACGAGCTGTACTTC. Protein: CASSQNFYELYF.